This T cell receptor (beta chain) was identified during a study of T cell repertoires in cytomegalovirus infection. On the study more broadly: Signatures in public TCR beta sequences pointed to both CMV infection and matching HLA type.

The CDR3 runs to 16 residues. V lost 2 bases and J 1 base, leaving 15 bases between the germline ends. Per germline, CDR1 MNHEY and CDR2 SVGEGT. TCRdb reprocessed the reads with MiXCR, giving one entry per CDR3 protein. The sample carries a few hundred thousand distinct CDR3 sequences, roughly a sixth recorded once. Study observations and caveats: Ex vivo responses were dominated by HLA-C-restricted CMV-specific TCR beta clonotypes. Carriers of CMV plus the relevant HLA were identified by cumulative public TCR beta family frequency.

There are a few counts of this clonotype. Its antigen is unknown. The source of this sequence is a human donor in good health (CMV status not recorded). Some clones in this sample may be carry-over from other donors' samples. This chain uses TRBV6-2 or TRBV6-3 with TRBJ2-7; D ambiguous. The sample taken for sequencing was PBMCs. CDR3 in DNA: TGTGCCAGCAGTTACCTTGGTCTCCCCAGTTCCTACGAGCAGTACTTC. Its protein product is CASSYLGLPSSYEQYF.